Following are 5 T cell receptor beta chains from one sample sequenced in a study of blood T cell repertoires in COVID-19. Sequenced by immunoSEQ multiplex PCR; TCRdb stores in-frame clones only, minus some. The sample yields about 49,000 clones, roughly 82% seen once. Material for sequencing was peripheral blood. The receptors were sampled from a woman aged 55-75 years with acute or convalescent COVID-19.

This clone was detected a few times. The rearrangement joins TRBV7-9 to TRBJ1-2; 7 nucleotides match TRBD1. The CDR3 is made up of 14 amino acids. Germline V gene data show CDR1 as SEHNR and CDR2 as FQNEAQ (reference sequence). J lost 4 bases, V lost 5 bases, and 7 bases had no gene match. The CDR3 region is CASSPGQVVYGYTF. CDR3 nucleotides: TGTGCCAGCAGCCCCGGACAGGTCGTCTATGGCTACACCTTC.

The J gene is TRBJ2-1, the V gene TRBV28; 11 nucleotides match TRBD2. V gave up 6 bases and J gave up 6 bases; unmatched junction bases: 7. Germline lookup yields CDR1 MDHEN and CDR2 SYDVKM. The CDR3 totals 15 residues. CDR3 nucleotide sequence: TGTGCCAGCAGCGTGGCACTAGCGGGAGTCAATGAGCAGTTCTTC. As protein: CASSVALAGVNEQFF.

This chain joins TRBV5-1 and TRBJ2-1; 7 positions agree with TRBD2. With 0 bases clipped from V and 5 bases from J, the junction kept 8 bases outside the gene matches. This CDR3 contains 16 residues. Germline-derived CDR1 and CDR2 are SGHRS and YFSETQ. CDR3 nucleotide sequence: TGCGCCAGCAGCTTGGCCGAGGTAGCGGGTCACAATGAGCAGTTCTTC. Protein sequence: CASSLAEVAGHNEQFF. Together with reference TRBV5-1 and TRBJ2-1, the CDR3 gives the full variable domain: KAGVTQTPRYLIKTRGQQVTLSCSPISGHRSVSWYQQTPGQGLQFLFEYFSETQRNKGNFPGRFSGRQFSNSRSEMNVSTLELGDSALYLCASSLAEVAGHNEQFFGPGTRLTVL.

Here the CDR3 DNA reads TGTGCCAGCAGCCAAGGGGGAGACAGGGGCATCAAAGTCGTGGAGTACTTC. Amino acids: CASSQGGDRGIKVVEYF. The rearrangement links TRBV3-1 (or the pseudogene TRBV3-2) to TRBJ2-7, with 8 positions matching TRBD1. Germline CDR1 is LGHDT and CDR2 is YNNKEL (reference sequence). The CDR3 totals 17 residues. Trimming took 1 base from V and 11 from J; bases not matched to a gene: 19.

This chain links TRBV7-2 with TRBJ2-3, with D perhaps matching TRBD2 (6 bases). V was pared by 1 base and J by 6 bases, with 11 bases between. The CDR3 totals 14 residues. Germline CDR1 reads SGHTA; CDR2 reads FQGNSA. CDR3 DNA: TGTGCCAGCAGCTTAGGAGGAGGGAGCGATACGCAGTATTTT. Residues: CASSLGGGSDTQYF.